This TCR beta chain was identified during a study of blood T cell repertoires in COVID-19 (dated by TCRdb to between 2020 and 2021). About the investigation overall: Collaborator samples came from the United States, Italy and Spain and covered acute and convalescent phases of COVID-19. The sample metadata nearly always contained a de-identified subject ID, COVID-19 status, age in years and sex. Deeply sampled blood TCRbeta repertoires from subjects exposed to, actively infected with, or recovered from COVID-19 were included in the dataset. The samples were drawn from two sources: the first 160 participants of the ongoing ImmuneRACE study, and some 1,300 subjects contributed by 6 global collaborators. The material from the prospective study consisted of cDNA or gDNA derived from T cells, B-cell-depleted T cells, or PBMCs. Where available, HLA class I and class II types were obtained from metadata supplied by the sample provider rather than from assay-based typing. The repertoires were released in a freely available public database meant as a resource for research on the immune response to SARS-CoV-2.

In the case of this clone: Its antigen remains undetermined. No base quality values were provided; no much bigger clone lies one nucleotide off.

Participants in the prospective study were enrolled through a virtual design, were aged roughly 18 to 100 years, and lived in roughly 25 United States geographic areas. To assign participants to cohorts, the prospective study relied on clinical history that participants themselves reported in a screening survey and a study questionnaire. For ImmuneRACE Cohort 3, a participant was defined as recovered based on two consecutive negative NP/OP PCR tests, clearance by a healthcare professional, or resolution of symptoms. Mobile phlebotomists in the prospective study collected whole blood, serum and a nasopharyngeal or oropharyngeal swab from every participant. Over a roughly 2-month period, participants in the prospective study had the option of providing additional blood draws and questionnaires. Before DNA extraction, blood samples from the prospective study were shipped at room temperature or frozen.

TCRbeta CDR3 regions were amplified from genomic DNA by means of the immunoSEQ Assay, a bias-controlled multiplex PCR. Turning to the authors' computational methods: The number of nucleated cells in each sample was estimated by amplification of reference gene primers within the assay. To quantify the absolute abundance of each unique TCRbeta CDR3 rearrangement, sequence reads were collapsed and filtered. For each sample, productive Simpson clonality was calculated by taking the square root of Simpson's diversity index across productive rearrangements. TCRdb provides this immuneACCESS table in a form limited to in-frame rearrangements. Some clones are lacking; in checked studies, under half of them reflect an unresolved V gene, and why the rest are absent is not known. The DNA was the basis for D and trimming; V, J and clone size are from that table. Across this sample there are about 390,000 clones, with about 87% seen only once. The ten largest clones take up around 10% of the sample.

CDR1 SGHTA and CDR2 FQGNSA were looked up in the germline V gene. The germline V end is reduced by 5 bases and the J end by 4 bases; junction bases left unmatched: 14. The CDR3 covers 18 residues, taking in both the cysteine and the phenylalanine. The read is trimmed to its CDR3 DNA, 54 bases read in frame from base 1. The paper as a whole reports these results and caveats: The quantity of clinical and demographic metadata differed by source and by participant and was supplied without curation.

The TCR was taken from a woman aged 50 to 60 who had recovered from COVID-19. The rearrangement combines TRBV7-2 with TRBJ2-2; 9 central nucleotides agree with TRBD2. The material sequenced was PBMCs or T cells enriched from blood (not recorded which). For the CDR3, the sequence is CASSRRAAGGRGTGELFF. The sequenced DNA: TGTGCCAGCAGCCGCAGGGCCGCGGGGGGGCGGGGCACCGGGGAGCTGTTTTTT.